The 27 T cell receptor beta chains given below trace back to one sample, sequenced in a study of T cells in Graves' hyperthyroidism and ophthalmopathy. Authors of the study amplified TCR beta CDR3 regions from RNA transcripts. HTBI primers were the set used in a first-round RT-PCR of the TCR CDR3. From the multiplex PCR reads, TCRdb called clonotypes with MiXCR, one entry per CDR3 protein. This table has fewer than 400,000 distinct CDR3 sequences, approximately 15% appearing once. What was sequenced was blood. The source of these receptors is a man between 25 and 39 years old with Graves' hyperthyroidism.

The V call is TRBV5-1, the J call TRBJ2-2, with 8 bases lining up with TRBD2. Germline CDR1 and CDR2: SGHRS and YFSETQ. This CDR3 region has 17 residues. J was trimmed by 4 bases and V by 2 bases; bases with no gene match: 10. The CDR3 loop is CASSLATGGLRTGELFF. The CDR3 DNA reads TGCGCCAGCAGCTTAGCCACGGGAGGGCTTCGCACCGGGGAGCTGTTTTTT. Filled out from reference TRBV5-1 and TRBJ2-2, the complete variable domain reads KAGVTQTPRYLIKTRGQQVTLSCSPISGHRSVSWYQQTPGQGLQFLFEYFSETQRNKGNFPGRFSGRQFSNSRSEMNVSTLELGDSALYLCASSLATGGLRTGELFFGEGSRLTVL.

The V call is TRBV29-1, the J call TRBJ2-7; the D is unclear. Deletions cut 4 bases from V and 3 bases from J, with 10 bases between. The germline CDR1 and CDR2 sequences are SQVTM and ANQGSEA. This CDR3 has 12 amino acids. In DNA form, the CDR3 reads TGCAGCGTTGCGGCCCCAAACTACGAGCAGTACTTC. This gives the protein CSVAAPNYEQYF.

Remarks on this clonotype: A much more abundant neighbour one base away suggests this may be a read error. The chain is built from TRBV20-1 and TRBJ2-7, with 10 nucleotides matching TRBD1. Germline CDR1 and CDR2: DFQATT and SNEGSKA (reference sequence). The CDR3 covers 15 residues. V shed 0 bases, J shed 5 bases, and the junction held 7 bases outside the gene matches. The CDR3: CSARDSRQGANEQYF. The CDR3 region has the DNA TGCAGTGCTAGAGATTCCAGACAGGGGGCCAACGAGCAGTACTTC.

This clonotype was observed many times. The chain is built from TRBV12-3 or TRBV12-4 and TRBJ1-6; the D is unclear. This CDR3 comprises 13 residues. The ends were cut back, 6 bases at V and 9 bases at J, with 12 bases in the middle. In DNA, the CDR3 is TGTGCCAGCAGCTTAACCTGGGGTTCACCCCTCCACTTT. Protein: CASSLTWGSPLHF.

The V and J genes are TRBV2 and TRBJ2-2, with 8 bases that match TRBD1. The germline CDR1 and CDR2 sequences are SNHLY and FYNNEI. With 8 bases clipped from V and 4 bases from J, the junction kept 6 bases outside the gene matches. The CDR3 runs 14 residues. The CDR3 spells CASQPGTGTGELFF. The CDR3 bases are TGTGCCAGCCAACCCGGGACAGGCACCGGGGAGCTGTTTTTT.

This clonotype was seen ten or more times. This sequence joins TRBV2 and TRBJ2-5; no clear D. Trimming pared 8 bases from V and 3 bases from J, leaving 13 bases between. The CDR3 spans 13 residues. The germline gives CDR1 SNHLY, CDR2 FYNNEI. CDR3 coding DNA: TGTGCCAGCGGCTGGGGTGTCAAAGAGACCCAGTACTTC. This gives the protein CASGWGVKETQYF.

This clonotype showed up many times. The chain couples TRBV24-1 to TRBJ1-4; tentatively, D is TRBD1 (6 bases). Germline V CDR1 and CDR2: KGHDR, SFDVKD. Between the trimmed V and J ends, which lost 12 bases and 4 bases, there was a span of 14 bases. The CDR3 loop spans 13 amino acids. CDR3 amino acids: CAVSDSDNEKLFF. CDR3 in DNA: TGTGCCGTATCGGACAGTGATAATGAAAAACTGTTTTTT.

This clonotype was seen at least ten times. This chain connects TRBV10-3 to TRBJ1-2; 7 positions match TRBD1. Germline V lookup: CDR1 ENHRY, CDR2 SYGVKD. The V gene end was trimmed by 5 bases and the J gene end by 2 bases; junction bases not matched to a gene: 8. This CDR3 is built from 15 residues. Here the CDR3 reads CAISTGQATNYGYTF. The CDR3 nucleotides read TGTGCCATCAGTACTGGACAGGCGACAAACTATGGCTACACCTTC.

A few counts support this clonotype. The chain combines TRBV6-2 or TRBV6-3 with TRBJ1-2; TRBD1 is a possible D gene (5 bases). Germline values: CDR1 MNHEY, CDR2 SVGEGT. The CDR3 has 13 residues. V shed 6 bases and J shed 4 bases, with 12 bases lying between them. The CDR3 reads CASSPARVYGYTF. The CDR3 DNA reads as TGTGCCAGCAGCCCCGCCAGGGTCTATGGCTACACCTTC.

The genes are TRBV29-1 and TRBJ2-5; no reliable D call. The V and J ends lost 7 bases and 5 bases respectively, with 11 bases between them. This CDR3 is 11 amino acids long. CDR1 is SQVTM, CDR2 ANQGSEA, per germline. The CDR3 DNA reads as TGCAGCGGCCGGGCCTCGGAGACCCAGTACTTC. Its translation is CSGRASETQYF.

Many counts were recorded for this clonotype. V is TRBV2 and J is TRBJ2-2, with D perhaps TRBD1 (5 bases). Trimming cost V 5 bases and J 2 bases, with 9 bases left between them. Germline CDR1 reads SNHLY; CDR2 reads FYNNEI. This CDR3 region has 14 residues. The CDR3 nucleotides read TGTGCCAGCAGTTTTGACAGAAACACCGGGGAGCTGTTTTTT. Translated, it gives CASSFDRNTGELFF.

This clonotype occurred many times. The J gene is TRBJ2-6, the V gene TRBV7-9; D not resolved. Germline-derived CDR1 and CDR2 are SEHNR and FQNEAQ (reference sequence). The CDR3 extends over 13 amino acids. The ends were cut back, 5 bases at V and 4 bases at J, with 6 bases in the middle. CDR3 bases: TGTGCCAGCAGCCCTCCCGGGGCCAACGTCCTGACTTTC. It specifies CASSPPGANVLTF.

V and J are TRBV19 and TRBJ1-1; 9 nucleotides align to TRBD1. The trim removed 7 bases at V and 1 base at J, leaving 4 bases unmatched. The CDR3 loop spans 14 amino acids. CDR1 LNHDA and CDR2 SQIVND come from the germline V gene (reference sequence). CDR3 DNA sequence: TGTGCCAGTACCTCGGGACAGGGGAACACTGAAGCTTTCTTT. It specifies CASTSGQGNTEAFF.

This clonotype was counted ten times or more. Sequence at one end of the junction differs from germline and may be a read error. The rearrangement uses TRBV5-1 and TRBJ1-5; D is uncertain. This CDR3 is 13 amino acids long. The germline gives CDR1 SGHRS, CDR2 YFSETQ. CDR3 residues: CASSPDGNQPQHF. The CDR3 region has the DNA TGTGCCAGCAGCCCGGATGGGAATCAGCCCCAGCATTTT.

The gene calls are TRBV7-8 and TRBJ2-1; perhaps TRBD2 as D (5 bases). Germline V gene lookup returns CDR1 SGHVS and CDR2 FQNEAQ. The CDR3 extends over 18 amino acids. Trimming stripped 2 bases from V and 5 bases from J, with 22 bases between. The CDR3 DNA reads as TGTGCCAGCAGCTTATCAGCGGTCTGGCAGGCTTATCACAATGAGCAGTTCTTC. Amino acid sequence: CASSLSAVWQAYHNEQFF. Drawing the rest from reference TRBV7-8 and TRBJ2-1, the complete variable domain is GAGVSQSPRYKVAKRGQDVALRCDPISGHVSLFWYQQALGQGPEFLTYFQNEAQLDKSGLPSDRFFAERPEGSVSTLKIQRTQQEDSAVYLCASSLSAVWQAYHNEQFFGPGTRLTVL.

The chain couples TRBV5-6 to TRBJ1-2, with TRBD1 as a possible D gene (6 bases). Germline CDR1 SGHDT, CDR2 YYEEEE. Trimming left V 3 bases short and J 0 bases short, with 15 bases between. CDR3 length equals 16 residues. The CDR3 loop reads CASSSADRRSNYGYTF. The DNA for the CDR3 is TGTGCCAGCAGCTCCGCTGACAGGAGGTCTAACTATGGCTACACCTTC.

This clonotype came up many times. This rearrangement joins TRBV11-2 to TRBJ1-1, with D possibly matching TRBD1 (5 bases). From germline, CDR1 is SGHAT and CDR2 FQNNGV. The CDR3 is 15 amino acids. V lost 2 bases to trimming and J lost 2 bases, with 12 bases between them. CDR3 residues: CASSLLHGANTEAFF. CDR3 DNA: TGTGCCAGCAGCTTACTTCACGGGGCAAACACTGAAGCTTTCTTT.

CDR3: CASSYSLGSGELFF. CDR3 coding DNA: TGTGCCAGCAGTTACTCTCTAGGGTCCGGGGAGCTGTTTTTT. This chain links TRBV6-6 with TRBJ2-2, with D unresolved. CDR3 length: 14 amino acids. The germline CDR1 and CDR2 sequences are MNHNY and SVGAGI (reference sequence). V gave up 0 bases and J gave up 6 bases, with 8 bases separating them.

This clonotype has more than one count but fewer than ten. The CDR3 region is CATSSSGRLTDTQYF. The CDR3 nucleotides are TGTGCCACCAGTTCTAGCGGGAGATTGACAGATACGCAGTATTTT. V usage is TRBV24-1 and J usage is TRBJ2-3; 10 bases align to TRBD2. The CDR3 runs to 15 residues. Germline CDR1 and CDR2: KGHDR and SFDVKD. Unmatched junction bases numbered 5, after V lost 6 bases and J lost 3 bases.

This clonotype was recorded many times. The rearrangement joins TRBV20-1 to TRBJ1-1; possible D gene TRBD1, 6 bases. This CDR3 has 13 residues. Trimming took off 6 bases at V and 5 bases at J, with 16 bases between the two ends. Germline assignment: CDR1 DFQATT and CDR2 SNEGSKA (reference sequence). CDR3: CSAKARGGTEAFF. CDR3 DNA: TGCAGTGCAAAGGCCAGGGGTGGGACTGAAGCTTTCTTT.

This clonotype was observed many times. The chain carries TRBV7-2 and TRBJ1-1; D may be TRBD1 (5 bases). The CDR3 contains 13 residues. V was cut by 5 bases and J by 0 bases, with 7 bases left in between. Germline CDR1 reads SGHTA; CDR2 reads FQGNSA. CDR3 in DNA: TGTGCCAGCAGCACGGACATGAACACTGAAGCTTTCTTT. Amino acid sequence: CASSTDMNTEAFF.

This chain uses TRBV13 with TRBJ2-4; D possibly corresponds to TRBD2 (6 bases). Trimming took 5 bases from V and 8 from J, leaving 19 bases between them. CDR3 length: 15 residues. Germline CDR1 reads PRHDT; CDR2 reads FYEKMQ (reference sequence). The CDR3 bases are TGTGCCAGCAGCCGGGGCGGGACCGACCAGGACATTCAGTACTTC. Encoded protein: CASSRGGTDQDIQYF.

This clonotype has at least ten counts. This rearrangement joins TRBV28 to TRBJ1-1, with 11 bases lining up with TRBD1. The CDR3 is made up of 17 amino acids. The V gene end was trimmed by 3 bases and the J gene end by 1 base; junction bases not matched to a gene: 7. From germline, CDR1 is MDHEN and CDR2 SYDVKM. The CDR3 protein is CASSFWDRGKTNTEAFF. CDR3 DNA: TGTGCCAGCAGTTTTTGGGACAGGGGGAAAACGAACACTGAAGCTTTCTTT.

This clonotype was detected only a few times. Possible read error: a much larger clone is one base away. In nucleotides, the CDR3 is TGTGCCAGCAGTTTCGGGGACAGGCCGGGGCCCCAGCATTTT. This encodes CASSFGDRPGPQHF. The chain combines TRBV12-3 or TRBV12-4 with TRBJ1-5; 8 nucleotides line up with TRBD1. Trimming at V came to 3 bases and at J to 9 bases, leaving 7 bases not matched to a gene. The CDR3 consists of 14 residues.

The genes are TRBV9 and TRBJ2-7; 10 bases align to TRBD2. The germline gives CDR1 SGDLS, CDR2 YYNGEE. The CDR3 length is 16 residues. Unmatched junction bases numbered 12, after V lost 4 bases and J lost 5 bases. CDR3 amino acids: CASSSRFSGRPHEQYF. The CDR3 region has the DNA TGTGCCAGCAGCTCAAGGTTTAGCGGGAGGCCCCACGAGCAGTACTTC.

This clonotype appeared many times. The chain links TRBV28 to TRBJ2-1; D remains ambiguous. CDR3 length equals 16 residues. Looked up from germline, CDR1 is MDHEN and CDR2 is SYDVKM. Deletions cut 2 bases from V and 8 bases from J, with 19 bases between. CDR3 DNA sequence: TGTGCCAGCAGTTTAGCCCCACTCGGGCCGTCGGATGAGCAGTTCTTC. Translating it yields CASSLAPLGPSDEQFF.

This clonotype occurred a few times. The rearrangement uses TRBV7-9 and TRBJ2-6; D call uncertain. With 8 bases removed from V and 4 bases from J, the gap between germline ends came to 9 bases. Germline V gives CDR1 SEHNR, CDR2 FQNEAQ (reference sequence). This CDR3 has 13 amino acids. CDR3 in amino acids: CASCRAGANVLTF. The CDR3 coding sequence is TGTGCCAGCTGTCGGGCCGGGGCCAACGTCCTGACTTTC.